These 7 T cell receptor beta chains share one sample of origin, sequenced in a study of T cells after posttransplantation cyclophosphamide. Using immunoSEQ multiplex PCR, the repertoire was profiled, and TCRdb retains in-frame clones only, with some absent. This sample yields 2,000 or so clones, of which more than 65% are seen a single time; around 18% belongs to the top ten. Cyclophosphamide on days +3 and +4 followed busulfan-fludarabine conditioning and a marrow graft. The sequences come from PBMCs, collected around 290 days after allogeneic stem cell transplant with posttransplant cyclophosphamide. The source is a young adult male patient who received an allogeneic stem cell transplant from a related donor, was CMV-positive, and had acute GVHD only. Some T cells could come from the graft donor.

The chain carries TRBV4-2 and TRBJ1-6; D might be TRBD1 (6 bases). The CDR3 is made up of 14 amino acids. Germline V gives CDR1 LGHNA, CDR2 YNFKEQ. Trimming took 0 bases from V and 10 from J, leaving 10 bases between them. The chain's CDR3 is CASSQEGARSPLHF. CDR3 nucleotide sequence: TGTGCCAGCAGCCAAGAGGGGGCGCGGTCACCCCTCCACTTT.

The J gene is TRBJ1-2, the V gene TRBV19; D is unresolved. CDR1 and CDR2 (germline): LNHDA, SQIVND (reference sequence). Trimming took 5 bases from V and 4 from J, leaving 8 bases between them. This CDR3 region has 12 residues. The chain's CDR3 is CASSQDFYGYTF. The CDR3 DNA is TGTGCCAGTAGTCAGGACTTCTATGGCTACACCTTC.

The rearrangement links TRBV19 to TRBJ2-2; TRBD2 aligns across 7 bases. Looked up from germline, CDR1 is LNHDA and CDR2 is SQIVND (reference sequence). The V segment lost 6 bases and the J segment 3 bases; nucleotides outside the gene matches: 16. The CDR3 has 18 amino acids. CDR3 nucleotide sequence: TGTGCCAGTAGCCCCCGACTAGCCCCACACTACTACACCGGGGAGCTGTTTTTT. Translated, it gives CASSPRLAPHYYTGELFF.

This clone was picked up one time. This chain connects TRBV18 to TRBJ1-1; D is unresolved. The CDR3 length is 13 residues. V was clipped by 3 bases and J by 1 base, with 6 bases between them. Germline CDR1 KGHSH, CDR2 LQKENI. The CDR3: CASSPRQNTEAFF. CDR3 DNA sequence: TGTGCCAGCTCACCCCGACAGAACACTGAAGCTTTCTTT.

This chain links TRBV5-4 with TRBJ2-5; the D gene is possibly TRBD2 (7 bases). Germline V gives CDR1 SGHNT, CDR2 YYREEE (reference sequence). This CDR3 spans 16 amino acids. Trimming cost V 7 bases and J 2 bases, with 21 bases left between them. CDR3 amino acids: CASRASERGAQETQYF. For the CDR3, the DNA is TGTGCCAGCCGCGCCTCCGAACGGGGGGCTCAAGAGACCCAGTACTTC.

The chain joins TRBV5-1 to TRBJ2-3, with 8 bases aligning to TRBD1. The junction had 6 bases not matched to a gene; V was cut back by 4 bases and J by 5 bases. Germline V gene sequence: CDR1 SGHRS, CDR2 YFSETQ. CDR3 length: 14 residues. Here the CDR3 reads CASSIAQGEDTQYF. CDR3 in DNA: TGCGCCAGCAGCATAGCACAGGGGGAAGATACGCAGTATTTT.

This clone was picked up one time. The chain links TRBV5-1 to TRBJ1-3; weak D call: TRBD1 (5 bases). CDR3 length equals 15 residues. Germline-derived CDR1 and CDR2 are SGHRS and YFSETQ. The ends were cut back, 0 bases at V and 2 bases at J, with 9 bases in the middle. CDR3 nucleotides: TGCGCCAGCAGCTTGGGACAGAGTGCTGGAAACACCATATATTTT. Translation: CASSLGQSAGNTIYF.